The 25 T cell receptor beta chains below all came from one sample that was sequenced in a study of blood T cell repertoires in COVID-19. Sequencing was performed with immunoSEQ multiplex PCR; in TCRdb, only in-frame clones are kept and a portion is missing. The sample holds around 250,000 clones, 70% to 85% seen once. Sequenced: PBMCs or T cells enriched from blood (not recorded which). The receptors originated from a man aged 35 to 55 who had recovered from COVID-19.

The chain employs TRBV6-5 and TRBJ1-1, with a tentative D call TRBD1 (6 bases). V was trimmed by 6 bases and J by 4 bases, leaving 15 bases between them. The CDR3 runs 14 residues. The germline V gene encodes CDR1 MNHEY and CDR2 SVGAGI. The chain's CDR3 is CASRTQGRGTEAFF. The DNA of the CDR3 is TGTGCCAGCAGGACACAGGGTCGGGGCACTGAAGCTTTCTTT.

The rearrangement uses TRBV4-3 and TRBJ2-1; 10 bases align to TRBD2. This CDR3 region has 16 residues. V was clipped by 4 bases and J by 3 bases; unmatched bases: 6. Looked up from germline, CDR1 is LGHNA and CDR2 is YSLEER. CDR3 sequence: CASSPKSGGDYNEQFF. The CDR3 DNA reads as TGCGCCAGCAGCCCGAAAAGCGGGGGGGACTACAATGAGCAGTTCTTC.

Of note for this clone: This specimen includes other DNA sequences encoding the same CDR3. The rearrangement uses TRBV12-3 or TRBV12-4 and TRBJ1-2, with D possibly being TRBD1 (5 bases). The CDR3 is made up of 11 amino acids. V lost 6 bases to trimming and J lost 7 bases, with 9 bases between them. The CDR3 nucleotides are TGTGCCAGCAGCCCCGGGGGTGGCTACACCTTC. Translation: CASSPGGGYTF.

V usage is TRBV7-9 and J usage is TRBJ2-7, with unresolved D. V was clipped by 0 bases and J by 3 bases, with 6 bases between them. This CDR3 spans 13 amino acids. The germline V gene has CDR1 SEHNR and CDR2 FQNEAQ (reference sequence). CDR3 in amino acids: CASSLAGGYEQYF. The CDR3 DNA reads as TGTGCCAGCAGCTTAGCTGGCGGCTACGAGCAGTACTTC.

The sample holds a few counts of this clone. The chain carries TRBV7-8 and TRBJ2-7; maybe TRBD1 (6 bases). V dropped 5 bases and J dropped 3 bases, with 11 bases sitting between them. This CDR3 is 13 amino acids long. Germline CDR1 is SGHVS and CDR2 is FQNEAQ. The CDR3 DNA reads TGTGCCAGCAGCGGACAACAGGGCTACGAGCAGTACTTC. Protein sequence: CASSGQQGYEQYF.

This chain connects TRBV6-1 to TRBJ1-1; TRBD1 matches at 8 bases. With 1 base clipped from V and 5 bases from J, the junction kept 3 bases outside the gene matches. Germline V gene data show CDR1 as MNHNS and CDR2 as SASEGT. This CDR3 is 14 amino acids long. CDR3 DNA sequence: TGTGCCAGCAGTGAAGGGACAGGGCGGACTGAAGCTTTCTTT. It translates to CASSEGTGRTEAFF.

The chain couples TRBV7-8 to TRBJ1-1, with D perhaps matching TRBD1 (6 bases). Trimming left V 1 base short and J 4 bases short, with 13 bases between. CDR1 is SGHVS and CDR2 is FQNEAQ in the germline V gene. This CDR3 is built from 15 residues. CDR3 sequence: CASSLDVRGATEAFF. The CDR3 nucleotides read TGTGCCAGCAGCTTAGATGTCAGGGGAGCCACTGAAGCTTTCTTT.

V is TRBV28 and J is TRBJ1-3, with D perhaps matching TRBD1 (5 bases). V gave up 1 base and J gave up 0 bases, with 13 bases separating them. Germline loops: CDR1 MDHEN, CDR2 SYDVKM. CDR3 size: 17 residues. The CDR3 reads CASSLLVQDLSGNTIYF. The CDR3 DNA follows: TGTGCCAGCAGTTTATTGGTACAGGACCTCTCTGGAAACACCATATATTTT.

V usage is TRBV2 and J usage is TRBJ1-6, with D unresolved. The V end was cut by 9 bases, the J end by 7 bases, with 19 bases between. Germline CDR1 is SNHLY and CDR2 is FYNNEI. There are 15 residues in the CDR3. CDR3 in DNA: TGTGCCAGATCTATACCGGGAATATTGAATTCACCCCTCCACTTT. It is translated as CARSIPGILNSPLHF.

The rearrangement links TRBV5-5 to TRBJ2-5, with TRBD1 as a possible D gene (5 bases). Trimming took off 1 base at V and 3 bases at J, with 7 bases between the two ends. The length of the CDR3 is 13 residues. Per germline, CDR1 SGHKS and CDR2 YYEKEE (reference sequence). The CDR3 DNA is TGTGCCAGCAGCTTGCCAGGGAAAGAGACCCAGTACTTC. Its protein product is CASSLPGKETQYF.

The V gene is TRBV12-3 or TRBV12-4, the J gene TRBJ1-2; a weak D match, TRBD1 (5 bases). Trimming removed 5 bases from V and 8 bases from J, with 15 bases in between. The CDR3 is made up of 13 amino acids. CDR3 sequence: CASSARGREGYTF. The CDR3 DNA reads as TGTGCCAGCAGTGCCCGGGGGAGAGAGGGCTACACCTTC.

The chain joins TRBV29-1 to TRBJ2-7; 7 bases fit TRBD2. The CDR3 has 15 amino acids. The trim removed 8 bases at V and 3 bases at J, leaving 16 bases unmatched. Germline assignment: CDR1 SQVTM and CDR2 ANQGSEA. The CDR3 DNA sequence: TGCAGCACGACCTCACAGAGCGGGGCACACTACGAGCAGTACTTC. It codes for CSTTSQSGAHYEQYF.

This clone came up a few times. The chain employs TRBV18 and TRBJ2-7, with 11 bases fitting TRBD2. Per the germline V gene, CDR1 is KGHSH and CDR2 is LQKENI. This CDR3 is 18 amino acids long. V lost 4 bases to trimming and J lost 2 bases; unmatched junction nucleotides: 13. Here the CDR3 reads CASSRLRPSGGTTYEQYF. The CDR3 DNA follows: TGTGCCAGCTCACGGTTGAGGCCTAGCGGGGGGACGACCTACGAGCAGTACTTC. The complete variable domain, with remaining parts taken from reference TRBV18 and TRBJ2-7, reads NAGVMQNPRHLVRRRGQEARLRCSPMKGHSHVYWYRQLPEEGLKFMVYLQKENIIDESGMPKERFSAEFPKEGPSILRIQQVVRGDSAAYFCASSRLRPSGGTTYEQYFGPGTRLTVT.

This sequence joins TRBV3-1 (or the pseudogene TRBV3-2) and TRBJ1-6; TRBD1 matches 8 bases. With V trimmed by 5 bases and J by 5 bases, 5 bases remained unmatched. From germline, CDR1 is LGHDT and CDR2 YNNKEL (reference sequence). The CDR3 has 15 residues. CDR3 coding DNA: TGTGCCAGCAGCGCCACAGGGGGGAATAATTCACCCCTCCACTTT. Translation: CASSATGGNNSPLHF.

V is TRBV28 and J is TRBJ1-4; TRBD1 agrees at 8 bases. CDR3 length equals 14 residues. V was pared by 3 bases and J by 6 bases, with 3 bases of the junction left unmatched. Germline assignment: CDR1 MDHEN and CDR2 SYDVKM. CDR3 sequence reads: CASSFGQGYEKLFF. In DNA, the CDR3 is TGTGCCAGCAGTTTTGGACAGGGTTATGAAAAACTGTTTTTT.

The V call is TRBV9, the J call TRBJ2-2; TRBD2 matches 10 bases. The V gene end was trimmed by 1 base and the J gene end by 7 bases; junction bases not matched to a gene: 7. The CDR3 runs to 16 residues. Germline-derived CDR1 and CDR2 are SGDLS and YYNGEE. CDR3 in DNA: TGTGCCAGCAGCGTATCTAGCGGGGGCAGTTACGGGGAGCTGTTTTTT. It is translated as CASSVSSGGSYGELFF.

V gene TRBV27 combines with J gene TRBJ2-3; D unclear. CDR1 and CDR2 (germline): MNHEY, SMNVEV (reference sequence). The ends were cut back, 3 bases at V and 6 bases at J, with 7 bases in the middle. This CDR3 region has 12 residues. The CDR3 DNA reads TGTGCCAGCAGTTTCGGAGAGGATACGCAGTATTTT. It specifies CASSFGEDTQYF.

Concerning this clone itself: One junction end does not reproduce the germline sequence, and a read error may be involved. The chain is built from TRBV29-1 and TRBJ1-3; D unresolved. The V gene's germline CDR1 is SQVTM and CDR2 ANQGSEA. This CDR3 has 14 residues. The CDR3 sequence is CSVQDPLSGNTIYF. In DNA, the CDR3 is TGCAGCGTTCAAGACCCTCTCTCTGGAAACACCATATATTTT.

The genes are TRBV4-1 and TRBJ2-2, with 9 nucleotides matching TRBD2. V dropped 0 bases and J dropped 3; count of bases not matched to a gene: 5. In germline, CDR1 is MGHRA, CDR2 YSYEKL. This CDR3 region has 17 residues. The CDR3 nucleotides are TGCGCCAGCAGCCAAGAGCGGGAGGGCCCGGACACCGGGGAGCTGTTTTTT. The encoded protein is CASSQEREGPDTGELFF.

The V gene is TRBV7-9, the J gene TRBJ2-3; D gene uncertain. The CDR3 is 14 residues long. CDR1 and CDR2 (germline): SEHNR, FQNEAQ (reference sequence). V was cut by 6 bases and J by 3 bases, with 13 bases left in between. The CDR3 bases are TGTGCCAGCAGTCCTTTGTCGGGTACAGATACGCAGTATTTT. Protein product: CASSPLSGTDTQYF.

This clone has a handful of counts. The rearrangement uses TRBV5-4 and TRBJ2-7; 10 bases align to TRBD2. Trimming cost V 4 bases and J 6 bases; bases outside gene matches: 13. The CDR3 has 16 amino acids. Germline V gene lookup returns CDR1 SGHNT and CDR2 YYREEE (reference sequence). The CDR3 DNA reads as TGTGCCAGCAGCCGAGGAATTCTAGCGGGAGTTTCCGAGCAGTACTTC. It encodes CASSRGILAGVSEQYF. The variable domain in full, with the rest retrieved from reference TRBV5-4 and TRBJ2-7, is ETGVTQSPTHLIKTRGQQVTLRCSSQSGHNTVSWYQQALGQGPQFIFQYYREEENGRGNFPPRFSGLQFPNYSSELNVNALELDDSALYLCASSRGILAGVSEQYFGPGTRLTVT.

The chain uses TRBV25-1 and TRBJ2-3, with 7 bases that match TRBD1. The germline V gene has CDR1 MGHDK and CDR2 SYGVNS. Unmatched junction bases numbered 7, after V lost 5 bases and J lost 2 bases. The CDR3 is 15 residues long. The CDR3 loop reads CASSSGQLITDTQYF. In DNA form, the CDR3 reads TGTGCCAGCAGTTCGGGACAGTTGATCACAGATACGCAGTATTTT. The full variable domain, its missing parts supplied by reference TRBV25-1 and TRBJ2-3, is EADIYQTPRYLVIGTGKKITLECSQTMGHDKMYWYQQDPGMELHLIHYSYGVNSTEKGDLSSESTVSRIRTEHFPLTLESARPSHTSQYLCASSSGQLITDTQYFGPGTRLTVL.

CDR3 protein: CASTDRGVLPFTF. DNA for the CDR3: TGTGCCAGCACCGACAGGGGGGTTCTGCCCTTCACCTTC. This sequence joins TRBV25-1 and TRBJ1-2, with 9 bases that match TRBD1. Per germline, CDR1 MGHDK and CDR2 SYGVNS. The CDR3 contains 13 residues. V lost 7 bases to trimming and J lost 13 bases; unmatched junction nucleotides: 13.

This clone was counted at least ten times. For the CDR3, the DNA is TGTGCCAGCACAGGGGGATGGTACGAGCAGTACTTC. This encodes CASTGGWYEQYF. V and J are TRBV6-5 and TRBJ2-7; 7 nucleotides match TRBD1. Germline V gene data show CDR1 as MNHEY and CDR2 as SVGAGI. The CDR3 covers 12 residues. The V and J ends lost 7 bases and 4 bases, in that order; junction bases with no gene match: 4.

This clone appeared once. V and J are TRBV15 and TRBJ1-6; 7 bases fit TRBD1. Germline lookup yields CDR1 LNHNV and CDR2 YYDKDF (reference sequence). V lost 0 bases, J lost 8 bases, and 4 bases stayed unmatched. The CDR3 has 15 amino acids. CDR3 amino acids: CATSRDYGQDSPLHF. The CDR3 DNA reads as TGTGCCACCAGCAGAGACTACGGACAGGATTCACCCCTCCACTTT.